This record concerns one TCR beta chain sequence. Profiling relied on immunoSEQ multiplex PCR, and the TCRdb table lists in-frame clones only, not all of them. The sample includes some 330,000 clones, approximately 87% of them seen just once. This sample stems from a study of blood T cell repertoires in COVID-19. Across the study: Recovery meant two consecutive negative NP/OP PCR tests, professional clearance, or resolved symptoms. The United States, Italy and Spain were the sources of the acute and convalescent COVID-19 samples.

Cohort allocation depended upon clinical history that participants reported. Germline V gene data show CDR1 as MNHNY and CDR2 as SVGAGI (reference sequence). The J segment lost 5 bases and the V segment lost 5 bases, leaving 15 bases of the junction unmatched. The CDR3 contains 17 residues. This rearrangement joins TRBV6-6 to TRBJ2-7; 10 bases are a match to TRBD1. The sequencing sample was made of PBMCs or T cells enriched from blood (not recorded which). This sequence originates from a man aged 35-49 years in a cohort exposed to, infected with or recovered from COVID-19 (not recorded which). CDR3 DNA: TGTGCCAGCAGTCGGACAGGGGGTACCTTGGGAAGGGACGAGCAGTACTTC. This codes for CASSRTGGTLGRDEQYF.